A selection of T cell receptor beta chains follows, all from one sample in a study of cytomegalovirus exposure and HLA in healthy donors. The assay was immunoSEQ multiplex PCR, and TCRdb's table has in-frame clones only and misses some. In the table there are about 130,000 clones, roughly three quarters of which are singletons. Input material: PBMCs. These TCRs come from a man younger than 45 in good health and CMV-seropositive. The CDR3 runs from the conserved cysteine through the conserved F or W. Each record gives: CDR3 protein, CDR3 DNA, J gene, CDR3 length, D gene, V gene, clone size. D genes are given only for firm matches. Clone size is stated in some rows and not others, as once, few, many or a class when expanded.

CASRQGGVNTEAFF TGTGCCAGCAGACAAGGGGGTGTGAACACTGAAGCTTTCTTT TRBJ1-1 14 NA TRBV28 NA
CASSLARLASYNEQFF TGTGCCAGCAGCTTAGCGCGGCTAGCGAGTTACAATGAGCAGTTCTTC TRBJ2-1 16 NA TRBV7-2 NA
CSVSVGLSSSYEQYF TGCAGCGTCTCGGTGGGACTTTCAAGCTCCTACGAGCAGTACTTC TRBJ2-7 15 NA TRBV29-1 NA
CASSVGGDTTSYEQYF TGTGCCAGCAGCGTAGGTGGGGACACAACCTCCTACGAGCAGTACTTC TRBJ2-7 16 NA TRBV9 NA
CASSPDGGGRVTEAFF TGTGCCAGCAGCCCCGATGGGGGGGGGCGCGTCACTGAAGCTTTCTTT TRBJ1-1 16 NA TRBV7-9 NA
CASSATRLAIYNEQFF TGTGCCAGCAGCGCGACGAGACTAGCGATATACAATGAGCAGTTCTTC TRBJ2-1 16 TRBD2 TRBV7-9 NA
CASSFSGTGSSYEQYF TGCGCCAGCAGCTTTTCCGGGACAGGGTCCTCCTACGAGCAGTACTTC TRBJ2-7 16 TRBD1 TRBV5-1 NA
CASSPRDRAVNYGYTF TGTGCCAGCAGCCCCCGGGACAGGGCAGTTAACTATGGCTACACCTTC TRBJ1-2 16 TRBD1 TRBV9 NA
CASSDTDRDTGYTF TGTGCCAGCAGTGATACGGACAGGGATACAGGCTACACCTTC TRBJ1-2 14 TRBD1 TRBV25-1 NA
CASRRDMGDTQYF TGTGCCAGCCGCCGGGACATGGGAGATACGCAGTATTTT TRBJ2-3 13 NA TRBV19 NA
CASSLIAEPDTDTQYF TGTGCCAGCAGCTTAATTGCGGAGCCGGATACAGATACGCAGTATTTT TRBJ2-3 16 NA TRBV7-6 NA
CASTTSGLAGDTQYF TGTGCCAGCACCACGTCGGGACTAGCGGGAGATACGCAGTATTTT TRBJ2-3 15 TRBD2 TRBV9 NA
CASSPGQNSYEQYF TGTGCCAGCTCACCTGGACAAAACTCCTACGAGCAGTACTTC TRBJ2-7 14 NA TRBV18 NA
CATSRTETGSYQPQHF TGTGCCACCAGCAGGACCGAGACAGGATCTTATCAGCCCCAGCATTTT TRBJ1-5 16 NA TRBV15 few
CASSYGGSVNEQFF TGTGCCAGCAGTTACGGGGGGAGTGTCAATGAGCAGTTCTTC TRBJ2-1 14 NA TRBV6-6 NA
CVSSQESEQYF TGTGTCAGCAGCCAAGAGAGCGAGCAGTACTTC TRBJ2-7 11 NA TRBV4-2 NA
CASIDRLEWSWTGTGGANVLTF TGTGCCAGCATTGATAGGTTGGAGTGGAGTTGGACAGGGACTGGTGGGGCCAACGTCCTGACTTTC TRBJ2-6 22 TRBD1 TRBV7-6 NA
CATSRVKRTDTQYF TGTGCCACCAGCAGAGTTAAGCGCACAGATACGCAGTATTTT TRBJ2-3 14 NA TRBV15 NA
CASSIRNRGRATGELFF TGCGCCAGCAGCATACGAAACAGGGGGCGAGCCACCGGGGAGCTGTTTTTT TRBJ2-2 17 TRBD1 TRBV5-1 few
CASHSGDNEQFF TGTGCCAGTCATAGCGGAGACAATGAGCAGTTCTTC TRBJ2-1 12 NA TRBV28 once
CASGLGQGRETQYF TGTGCTAGTGGTTTGGGACAGGGTCGGGAGACCCAGTACTTC TRBJ2-5 14 TRBD1 TRBV12-5 NA
CASSPEGTGELFF TGTGCCAGCTCACCAGAGGGCACCGGGGAGCTGTTTTTT TRBJ2-2 13 NA TRBV18 NA
CASSYRGDGEAFF TGTGCCAGCAGTTACAGGGGCGATGGTGAAGCTTTCTTT TRBJ1-1 13 TRBD1 TRBV28 NA
CASSRLAGGPPYEQYF TGTGCCAGCAGTCGACTAGCGGGAGGCCCTCCCTACGAGCAGTACTTC TRBJ2-7 16 TRBD2 TRBV27 NA
CASSYLARRGSGANVLTF TGTGCCAGCAGTTACCTTGCTAGGCGGGGCTCTGGGGCCAACGTCCTGACTTTC TRBJ2-6 18 NA TRBV6-7 NA
CASSQDRRAPNEKLFF TGCGCCAGCAGCCAAGACAGGAGGGCTCCAAATGAAAAACTGTTTTTT TRBJ1-4 16 NA TRBV4-3 NA
CASSLFRGASDEQYF TGTGCCAGCAGCTTGTTTCGGGGGGCTTCCGACGAGCAGTACTTC TRBJ2-7 15 NA TRBV7-9 once
CASSRDRVNTEAFF TGTGCCAGCAGCCGGGACAGAGTGAACACTGAAGCTTTCTTT TRBJ1-1 14 TRBD1 TRBV7-2 NA
CASSRSGRANNEQFF TGTGCCAGCAGCCGTAGCGGGAGGGCCAACAATGAGCAGTTCTTC TRBJ2-1 15 TRBD2 TRBV7-9 NA
CASSPVFTDTQYF TGTGCCAGCAGCCCCGTATTCACAGATACGCAGTATTTT TRBJ2-3 13 NA TRBV7-2 NA
CASRPDRPQSRPQHF TGTGCAAGTCGTCCGGACAGGCCGCAATCACGGCCCCAGCATTTT TRBJ1-5 15 NA TRBV12-2 NA
CASSESGDSYEQYF TGCGCCAGCAGTGAGAGCGGGGACTCCTACGAGCAGTACTTC TRBJ2-7 14 TRBD2 TRBV10-1 NA
CASSLPQGSSYEQYF TGTGCCAGCAGCTTACCCCAGGGGAGCTCCTACGAGCAGTACTTC TRBJ2-7 15 NA TRBV7-8 NA
CASSLGGGNTGELFF TGTGCCAGCAGTTTGGGAGGAGGGAACACCGGGGAGCTGTTTTTT TRBJ2-2 15 NA TRBV27 NA
CATSSRGLIPLETQYF TGTGCCACCAGCTCTAGGGGACTCATACCGTTAGAGACCCAGTACTTC TRBJ2-5 16 NA TRBV15 NA
CASKTDHYEQYF TGTGCCAGCAAGACAGACCACTACGAGCAGTACTTC TRBJ2-7 12 NA TRBV28 NA
CASSVTSGRSHEQYF TGTGCCAGCAGTGTCACTAGCGGGAGATCCCACGAGCAGTACTTC TRBJ2-7 15 TRBD2 TRBV27 NA
CASSDFAGSNNEQFF TGTGCCAGCAGTGACTTCGCGGGATCCAACAATGAGCAGTTCTTC TRBJ2-1 15 NA TRBV6-4 NA
CASSSRVEAFF TGTGCCAGCAGTTCCCGAGTTGAAGCTTTCTTT TRBJ1-1 11 NA TRBV28 NA
CASNPDRGVGQPQHF TGTGCCAGTAACCCAGACAGGGGGGTCGGGCAGCCCCAGCATTTT TRBJ1-5 15 TRBD1 TRBV19 NA
CSARRYNEQFF TGCAGTGCTAGACGGTACAATGAGCAGTTCTTC TRBJ2-1 11 NA TRBV20-1 NA
CASSVNRGHEQYF TGTGCCAGCAGTGTGAACAGGGGCCACGAGCAGTACTTC TRBJ2-7 13 TRBD1 TRBV2 NA
CASSFGANREAFF TGTGCCAGCAGCTTTGGGGCCAACAGGGAAGCTTTCTTT TRBJ1-1 13 NA TRBV13 NA
CASSPQGTEAFF TGTGCCAGCAGCCCCCAGGGCACTGAAGCTTTCTTT TRBJ1-1 12 NA TRBV5-4 NA
CAWSPDGGYGYTF TGTGCCTGGAGTCCCGACGGGGGGTATGGCTACACCTTC TRBJ1-2 13 NA TRBV30 NA
CATSRLADSTDTQYF TGTGCCACCAGCAGACTAGCGGATAGCACAGATACGCAGTATTTT TRBJ2-3 15 TRBD2 TRBV15 NA
CASSFSSGRFGDTQYF TGCGCCAGCAGCTTCTCTAGCGGGCGCTTCGGTGATACGCAGTATTTT TRBJ2-3 16 TRBD2 TRBV5-1 NA
CASSPGGRYGYTF TGTGCCAGCTCACCAGGAGGGAGGTATGGCTACACCTTC TRBJ1-2 13 NA TRBV18 NA
CASSGDPRGSYEQYF TGTGCCAGCAGCGGGGACCCCCGGGGGTCCTACGAGCAGTACTTC TRBJ2-7 15 NA TRBV9 NA
CASSPDRLRAGTDTQYF TGCGCCAGCAGCCCTGACAGGCTTAGGGCTGGCACAGATACGCAGTATTTT TRBJ2-3 17 NA TRBV5-1 NA
CASSFPPYRGRGNQPQHF TGTGCCAGCAGTTTCCCGCCTTACAGGGGTAGGGGCAATCAGCCCCAGCATTTT TRBJ1-5 18 TRBD1 TRBV28 once
CASSSSGTGATEAFF TGTGCCAGCAGTTCCTCTGGGACAGGGGCCACTGAAGCTTTCTTT TRBJ1-1 15 TRBD1 TRBV27 NA
CASSLGGQRTDTQYF TGCGCCAGCAGCTTGGGAGGCCAGCGTACAGATACGCAGTATTTT TRBJ2-3 15 NA TRBV5-1 NA